The 32 T cell receptor beta chains reported below all come from one sample, sequenced in a study of T-cell reconstitution after alpha-beta-depleted transplantation in children. Preparing the TCRbeta library involved the use of unique molecular identifiers. One entry per CDR3 protein, called by TCRdb with MiXCR from the PCR reads. The sample contains roughly 300,000 distinct CDR3 sequences, about a tenth of which appear only once. The specimen comprised PBMCs from the stem cell graft donor, sampled from the stem cell graft. These receptor sequences come from a human donor who donated a stem cell graft to a child with acute lymphoblastic leukemia.

This clonotype was observed at least ten times. The V gene is TRBV11-1, the J gene TRBJ1-1; D unclear. Between the trimmed V and J ends, which lost 5 bases and 11 bases, there was a span of 15 bases. CDR3 length: 12 residues. CDR1 is SGHAT and CDR2 is FQDESV in the germline V gene (reference sequence). CDR3 sequence reads: CASSLGTPRAFF. CDR3 nucleotides: TGTGCCAGCAGCCTTGGAACCCCGAGGGCTTTCTTT.

The V call is TRBV7-2, the J call TRBJ2-7, with D possibly being TRBD1 (5 bases). Germline V gives CDR1 SGHTA, CDR2 FQGNSA. This CDR3 has 14 amino acids. Deletions cut 5 bases from V and 6 bases from J, with 17 bases between. The DNA for the CDR3 is TGTGCCAGCAGCCCCCAACAGGTGATAACCGAGCAGTACTTC. Residues: CASSPQQVITEQYF.

This clonotype has a handful of counts. V is TRBV29-1 and J is TRBJ2-2, with 8 bases that match TRBD1. This CDR3 comprises 15 residues. Germline V lookup: CDR1 SQVTM, CDR2 ANQGSEA. V shed 4 bases and J 2 bases; nucleotides not matched to a gene: 6. This chain's CDR3 is CSVARPGGNTGELFF. Here the CDR3 DNA reads TGCAGCGTTGCTCGTCCAGGGGGCAACACCGGGGAGCTGTTTTTT.

This clonotype has ten or more counts. The junction differs from germline at one of its ends, possibly a read error. The chain couples TRBV29-1 to TRBJ2-5; 11 nucleotides agree with TRBD2. The CDR3 runs 15 residues. Germline CDR1 reads SQVTM; CDR2 reads ANQGSEA. The CDR3 nucleotides read TGCAGCGTCGAAGAGGGGACTAGCGGCGGAGAGACCCAGTACTTC. It specifies CSVEEGTSGGETQYF. Full variable domain (rest looked up from reference TRBV29-1 and TRBJ2-5): SAVISQKPSRDICQRGTSLTIQCQVDSQVTMMFWYRQQPGQSLTLIATANQGSEATYESGFVIDKFPISRPNLTFSTLTVSNMSPEDSSIYLCSVEEGTSGGETQYFGPGTRLLVL.

The chain links TRBV5-1 to TRBJ1-1; the D is unclear. The CDR3 has 14 residues. V lost 2 bases and J 2 bases, leaving 10 bases between the germline ends. Germline CDR1 reads SGHRS; CDR2 reads YFSETQ. The CDR3 sequence: CASSFSGTNTEAFF. CDR3 coding DNA: TGCGCCAGCAGCTTTTCAGGAACCAACACTGAAGCTTTCTTT.

This clonotype has ten or more counts. The genes are TRBV7-9 and TRBJ1-1; TRBD1 might be the D (6 bases). Trimming cost V 6 bases and J 2 bases, with 19 bases left between them. The CDR3 covers 16 residues. Germline CDR1 is SEHNR and CDR2 is FQNEAQ (reference sequence). CDR3 in DNA: TGTGCCAGCAGTTTTACAGGGAAAGAAAGTAACACTGAAGCTTTCTTT. Translating it yields CASSFTGKESNTEAFF.

J is TRBJ2-1 and V is TRBV20-1, with 10 positions matching TRBD2. The CDR3 covers 16 residues. Trimming cost V 0 bases and J 2 bases; bases outside gene matches: 4. Germline V gives CDR1 DFQATT, CDR2 SNEGSKA (reference sequence). CDR3: CSARDLSGRAYNEQFF. CDR3 in DNA: TGCAGTGCTAGAGATCTAAGCGGGAGGGCCTACAATGAGCAGTTCTTC.

The V call is TRBV7-2, the J call TRBJ2-3; TRBD2 matches at 7 bases. CDR1 and CDR2 (germline): SGHTA, FQGNSA. V lost 3 bases and J lost 2; bases outside the gene matches: 8. The CDR3 contains 16 residues. CDR3 in DNA: TGTGCCAGCAGCTTGCCTCGGGAGGCCCCCACAGATACGCAGTATTTT. Translation gives CASSLPREAPTDTQYF.

This clonotype has a handful of counts. V gene TRBV5-5 combines with J gene TRBJ2-3; possibly TRBD1 for D (5 bases). With 4 bases removed from V and 6 bases from J, the gap between germline ends came to 15 bases. The CDR3 has 14 residues. Germline V lookup: CDR1 SGHKS, CDR2 YYEKEE (reference sequence). The DNA for the CDR3 is TGTGCCAGCAGCCCCCCCAGGGTGGGGGATACGCAGTATTTT. This sequence encodes CASSPPRVGDTQYF.

The rearrangement links TRBV4-1 to TRBJ2-3, with D tentatively TRBD1 or TRBD2 (5 bases each). V lost 0 bases and J 0 bases, leaving 19 bases between the germline ends. This CDR3 has 19 amino acids. Germline CDR1 and CDR2: MGHRA and YSYEKL. Written as DNA, the CDR3 is TGCGCCAGCAGCCAAGAGAGGAGCGGACAAACTTTGAGCACAGATACGCAGTATTTT. Translating it yields CASSQERSGQTLSTDTQYF.

The rearrangement joins TRBV24-1 to TRBJ2-2; TRBD1 matches 7 bases. The CDR3 extends over 17 amino acids. V lost 5 bases and J lost 2; bases outside the gene matches: 10. Germline CDR1 and CDR2: KGHDR and SFDVKD. The CDR3 loop reads CATSAPWGQSNTGELFF. As DNA, the CDR3 is TGTGCCACCAGTGCCCCTTGGGGACAGAGTAACACCGGGGAGCTGTTTTTT.

This clonotype was counted many times. The chain employs TRBV27 and TRBJ2-1; 7 nucleotides line up with TRBD2. Germline V lookup: CDR1 MNHEY, CDR2 SMNVEV (reference sequence). The CDR3 runs 16 residues. The V gene end was trimmed by 3 bases and the J gene end by 0 bases; junction bases not matched to a gene: 5. CDR3 nucleotide sequence: TGTGCCAGCAGTTTTCTAGCGGTATTCTCCTACAATGAGCAGTTCTTC. It yields the protein CASSFLAVFSYNEQFF.

This clonotype came up many times. The chain is built from TRBV7-2 and TRBJ2-3; the D call may be TRBD1 or TRBD2 (5 bases each). This CDR3 comprises 15 residues. Germline-derived CDR1 and CDR2 are SGHTA and FQGNSA. Trimming stripped 2 bases from V and 1 base from J, with 10 bases between. CDR3 DNA: TGTGCCAGCAGCTTACGGGGCCTTGGCACAGATACGCAGTATTTT. Translated, it gives CASSLRGLGTDTQYF.

J is TRBJ2-1 and V is TRBV7-3, with a possible D match to TRBD2 (6 bases). Trimming left V 5 bases short and J 8 bases short, with 7 bases between. Germline V gene sequence: CDR1 SGHTA, CDR2 FQGTGA. The CDR3 totals 11 residues. Written as DNA, the CDR3 is TGTGCCAGCAGCCCGGGGGATGAGCAGTTCTTC. Translation: CASSPGDEQFF.

This clonotype was recorded at least ten times. The CDR3 DNA reads as TGTGCCAGCAGTGCCTGGACCTTCGTGCCTTTCTTT. It translates to CASSAWTFVPFF. V is TRBV28 and J is TRBJ1-1, with unresolved D. CDR3 length equals 12 residues. Germline V gene data show CDR1 as MDHEN and CDR2 as SYDVKM. The germline V and J ends were trimmed by 5 bases and 12 bases, with 16 bases remaining between them.

V gene TRBV3-1 combines with J gene TRBJ1-2, with unresolved D. CDR3 length equals 12 residues. The V end lost 1 base, the J end lost 7 bases, and 7 bases lay between the germline ends. Germline-derived CDR1 and CDR2 are LGHDT and YNNKEL (reference sequence). CDR3 loop: CASSQVFAGYTF. The CDR3 nucleotides read TGTGCCAGCAGCCAAGTCTTCGCTGGCTACACCTTC.

The rearrangement links TRBV27 to TRBJ2-7, with 11 positions matching TRBD2. The V gene end was trimmed by 5 bases and the J gene end by 7 bases; junction bases not matched to a gene: 4. Germline CDR1 and CDR2: MNHEY and SMNVEV (reference sequence). The CDR3 runs to 13 residues. The CDR3 DNA follows: TGTGCCAGCAGTGCCCGACTAGCGGGGGAGCAGTACTTC. Translated: CASSARLAGEQYF.

Written as DNA, the CDR3 is TGCGCCAGCAGCTACGTGAGGGCTAGCGGGGTCCCGTACCAAGAGACCCAGTACTTC. Residues: CASSYVRASGVPYQETQYF. The chain uses TRBV5-1 and TRBJ2-5, with 9 bases that match TRBD2. This CDR3 is built from 19 residues. J was trimmed by 0 bases and V by 3 bases; bases with no gene match: 15. Germline loops: CDR1 SGHRS, CDR2 YFSETQ.

This chain connects TRBV6-1 to TRBJ2-1, with 12 bases that match TRBD2. V lost 5 bases and J lost 12; bases outside the gene matches: 8. Germline V gives CDR1 MNHNS, CDR2 SASEGT. The CDR3 is 14 amino acids. CDR3 loop: CASSRTSGRMGQFF. DNA for the CDR3: TGTGCCAGCAGTCGTACTAGCGGGAGGATGGGGCAGTTCTTC.

This clonotype turned up a few times. The chain combines TRBV27 with TRBJ1-2, with a possible D match to TRBD1 (6 bases). Germline loops: CDR1 MNHEY, CDR2 SMNVEV (reference sequence). V was shortened by 6 bases and J by 1 base, with 15 bases between the two germline ends. There are 15 residues in the CDR3. This CDR3 reads CASRAMPGVNYGYTF. DNA of the CDR3: TGTGCCAGCAGAGCCATGCCAGGGGTTAACTATGGCTACACCTTC.

This clonotype was seen a handful of times. The V and J genes are TRBV5-1 and TRBJ2-3, with 7 bases lining up with TRBD1. Germline V gene sequence: CDR1 SGHRS, CDR2 YFSETQ. V lost 4 bases to trimming and J lost 3 bases; unmatched junction nucleotides: 14. There are 17 residues in the CDR3. The chain's CDR3 is CASSHPRQGKSTDTQYF. The CDR3 DNA is TGCGCCAGCAGCCACCCTAGACAGGGAAAGTCAACAGATACGCAGTATTTT.

The chain recombines TRBV7-8 with TRBJ2-2; D unclear. CDR3 length equals 15 residues. The V end lost 5 bases, the J end lost 8 bases, and 18 bases lay between the germline ends. From germline, CDR1 is SGHVS and CDR2 FQNEAQ. CDR3 coding DNA: TGTGCCAGCAGCGTGAACCGGGCCCCACCGGGGGAGCTGTTTTTT. Translated: CASSVNRAPPGELFF. Complete variable domain (other parts from reference TRBV7-8 and TRBJ2-2): GAGVSQSPRYKVAKRGQDVALRCDPISGHVSLFWYQQALGQGPEFLTYFQNEAQLDKSGLPSDRFFAERPEGSVSTLKIQRTQQEDSAVYLCASSVNRAPPGELFFGEGSRLTVL.

In its sample, this clonotype was seen many times. V and J are TRBV3-1 and TRBJ1-6; 8 positions agree with TRBD1. The V gene's germline CDR1 is LGHDT and CDR2 YNNKEL (reference sequence). CDR3 length: 14 amino acids. The ends lost 4 bases at V and 14 bases at J; junction bases unmatched: 10. The CDR3 DNA reads as TGTGCCAGCAGCCCCCAGGGGGCGCGGGGAACCCTCCACTTT. It codes for CASSPQGARGTLHF.

The chain joins TRBV4-3 to TRBJ2-2; no reliable D call. This CDR3 is built from 15 residues. Germline-derived CDR1 and CDR2 are LGHNA and YSLEER. V lost 2 bases and J 2 bases, leaving 9 bases between the germline ends. This CDR3 is CASSQTLTNTGELFF. In nucleotides, the CDR3 is TGCGCCAGCAGCCAAACCCTAACTAACACCGGGGAGCTGTTTTTT.

This clonotype was picked up a small number of times. The chain links TRBV20-1 to TRBJ2-7; 8 positions match TRBD2. The germline CDR1 and CDR2 sequences are DFQATT and SNEGSKA (reference sequence). The junction had 7 bases not matched to a gene; V was cut back by 0 bases and J by 6 bases. The CDR3 is made up of 14 amino acids. CDR3 sequence: CSARDTGLAFEQYF. DNA of the CDR3: TGCAGTGCTAGAGATACCGGACTAGCCTTCGAGCAGTACTTC.

In its sample, this clonotype was seen a few times. This chain links TRBV20-1 with TRBJ2-3; possibly TRBD1 for D (5 bases). Germline CDR1 and CDR2: DFQATT and SNEGSKA (reference sequence). Deletions cut 7 bases from V and 0 bases from J, with 17 bases between. The CDR3 has 15 amino acids. CDR3 coding DNA: TGCAGTGGAGGCCCCCGACAGCCAAGCACAGATACGCAGTATTTT. The encoded protein is CSGGPRQPSTDTQYF.

This clonotype has at least ten counts. The chain is built from TRBV7-2 and TRBJ2-7; 13 nucleotides line up with TRBD2. The V gene's germline CDR1 is SGHTA and CDR2 FQGNSA. The CDR3 consists of 13 residues. V shed 6 bases and J 4 bases; nucleotides not matched to a gene: 0. The CDR3 is CASRLAGGYEQYF. The CDR3 DNA is TGTGCCAGCAGACTAGCGGGAGGGTACGAGCAGTACTTC.

This clonotype was counted many times. This sequence joins TRBV7-2 and TRBJ2-7, with TRBD2 as a possible D gene (5 bases). The CDR3 loop spans 13 amino acids. Germline V gives CDR1 SGHTA, CDR2 FQGNSA. The V end was cut by 4 bases, the J end by 3 bases, with 10 bases between. The CDR3 reads CASSSNRGYEQYF. The CDR3, as DNA: TGTGCCAGCAGCTCCAACCGGGGCTACGAGCAGTACTTC.

This clonotype turned up a few times. V gene TRBV12-3 or TRBV12-4 combines with J gene TRBJ2-1; perhaps TRBD1 as D (6 bases). CDR3 size: 18 residues. V lost 6 bases to trimming and J lost 7 bases, with 28 bases between them. The DNA of the CDR3 is TGTGCCAGCAGCTCTCACCGACACCCCGGGACACGAGGGAATGAGCAGTTCTTC. Its protein product is CASSSHRHPGTRGNEQFF.

This clonotype came up a few times. The chain uses TRBV29-1 and TRBJ1-1; D is ambiguous. V was pared by 0 bases and J by 1 base, with 9 bases between. The germline V gene has CDR1 SQVTM and CDR2 ANQGSEA. The CDR3 is made up of 14 amino acids. CDR3 DNA: TGCAGCGTTGAAGATCTGAGCCGGAACACTGAAGCTTTCTTT. Residues: CSVEDLSRNTEAFF. The variable domain in full, completed from reference TRBV29-1 and TRBJ1-1, reads SAVISQKPSRDICQRGTSLTIQCQVDSQVTMMFWYRQQPGQSLTLIATANQGSEATYESGFVIDKFPISRPNLTFSTLTVSNMSPEDSSIYLCSVEDLSRNTEAFFGQGTRLTVV.

Many counts were recorded for this clonotype. V is TRBV7-9 and J is TRBJ2-2; D is undetermined. There are 11 residues in the CDR3. The V and J ends lost 4 bases and 8 bases respectively, with 5 bases between them. Germline assignment: CDR1 SEHNR and CDR2 FQNEAQ (reference sequence). The CDR3 sequence: CASSSVGELFF. CDR3 nucleotides: TGTGCCAGCAGCTCCGTAGGGGAGCTGTTTTTT.

V and J are TRBV7-6 and TRBJ2-5; a weak D match, TRBD1 (6 bases). Trimming removed 0 bases at V and 1 base at J, with 12 bases between. Germline V CDR1 and CDR2: SGHVS, FNYEAQ. CDR3 length: 16 residues. In DNA, the CDR3 is TGTGCCAGCAGCTTAGCTGACGGGACACTCCAAGAGACCCAGTACTTC. Translation gives CASSLADGTLQETQYF.